One sample yielded the 19 T cell receptor beta chains listed below, sequenced in a study of blood T cell repertoires in COVID-19. Sequenced by immunoSEQ multiplex PCR; TCRdb stores in-frame clones only, minus some. The sample records around 99,000 clones, 85% to 90% being singletons. Sequencing was done on a sample of peripheral blood. The receptors derive from a human donor in a cohort sampled during active COVID-19.

The chain combines TRBV19 with TRBJ2-1, with D unclear. CDR3 length: 16 amino acids. CDR1 is LNHDA and CDR2 is SQIVND in the germline V gene (reference sequence). Deletions cut 6 bases from V and 8 bases from J, with 23 bases between. The chain's CDR3 is CASSPPGGNFKHEQFF. CDR3 coding DNA: TGTGCCAGTAGCCCCCCGGGTGGTAACTTTAAGCATGAGCAGTTCTTC.

The chain carries TRBV5-1 and TRBJ2-7; 8 nucleotides match TRBD2. Trimming removed 2 bases from V and 5 bases from J; junction bases left unmatched: 6. The germline CDR1 and CDR2 sequences are SGHRS and YFSETQ. The CDR3 has 14 amino acids. The CDR3 coding sequence is TGCGCCAGCAGCTTCCGGGGGGGCGGGAACGAGCAGTACTTC. Protein product: CASSFRGGGNEQYF.

V usage is TRBV11-2 and J usage is TRBJ2-6, with 7 bases matching TRBD1. The V gene end was trimmed by 5 bases and the J gene end by 4 bases; junction bases not matched to a gene: 8. The CDR3 contains 16 residues. Germline CDR1 SGHAT, CDR2 FQNNGV. The CDR3 sequence is CASSPDRVGGANVLTF. In nucleotides, the CDR3 is TGTGCCAGCAGCCCAGACAGGGTTGGGGGGGCCAACGTCCTGACTTTC.

The chain recombines TRBV3-1 (or the pseudogene TRBV3-2) with TRBJ2-3, with TRBD1 as a possible D gene (6 bases). This CDR3 is built from 15 residues. Trimming took off 0 bases at V and 6 bases at J, with 13 bases between the two ends. Looked up from germline, CDR1 is LGHDT and CDR2 is YNNKEL (reference sequence). The CDR3 nucleotides read TGTGCCAGCAGCCAAGATGGGGGCCGGTGGGATACGCAGTATTTT. The encoded protein is CASSQDGGRWDTQYF.

The chain is built from TRBV2 and TRBJ1-1; 8 positions agree with TRBD1. V lost 10 bases, J lost 8 bases, and 12 bases stayed unmatched. CDR1 is SNHLY, CDR2 FYNNEI, per germline. This CDR3 region has 13 residues. The CDR3 loop is CATLRGRSSEAFF. The CDR3, as DNA: TGTGCCACACTCAGGGGGCGGTCGTCAGAAGCTTTCTTT.

V gene TRBV7-9 combines with J gene TRBJ1-5; the D gene is possibly TRBD1 (5 bases). CDR1 is SEHNR, CDR2 FQNEAQ, per germline (reference sequence). The CDR3 length is 13 residues. Trimming took 4 bases from V and 6 from J, leaving 10 bases between them. CDR3 nucleotide sequence: TGTGCCAGCAGCTCGGGGGATCGTCAGCCCCAGCATTTT. Its protein is CASSSGDRQPQHF.

V is TRBV19 and J is TRBJ1-2; D is perhaps TRBD1 (5 bases). The V gene lost 4 bases and the J gene lost 4 bases, with 22 bases spanning the gap. The germline CDR1 and CDR2 sequences are LNHDA and SQIVND (reference sequence). This CDR3 has 17 residues. CDR3 sequence: CASSSPRTEGLSYGYTF. CDR3 in DNA: TGTGCCAGTAGTAGCCCCAGGACGGAGGGGCTCAGCTATGGCTACACCTTC.

This clone was observed a single time. The chain combines TRBV6-6 with TRBJ1-2; no definite D call. The CDR3 length is 14 residues. The germline gives CDR1 MNHNY, CDR2 SVGAGI (reference sequence). The V end lost 2 bases, the J end lost 4 bases, and 11 bases lay between the germline ends. The CDR3 DNA reads as TGTGCCAGCAGTTACGAGCCGGTGATCTATGGCTACACCTTC. This sequence encodes CASSYEPVIYGYTF.

This clone was found a few times. The rearrangement joins TRBV10-1 to TRBJ2-1; TRBD1 agrees at 9 bases. CDR3 length: 14 amino acids. The V segment lost 9 bases and the J segment 7 bases; nucleotides outside the gene matches: 10. CDR1 and CDR2 (germline): WNHNN, SYGVQD (reference sequence). In nucleotides, the CDR3 is TGCGCCAGAGACCGGGACAGGGCGGGTAATGAGCAGTTCTTC. Its protein product is CARDRDRAGNEQFF.

The J gene is TRBJ2-7, the V gene TRBV5-4; 10 nucleotides line up with TRBD2. Per the germline V gene, CDR1 is SGHNT and CDR2 is YYREEE (reference sequence). J gave up 7 bases and V 4 bases, and 14 bases lay outside the gene matches. This CDR3 has 16 amino acids. The CDR3 protein is CASSRKLAGNTGEQYF. The DNA of the CDR3 is TGTGCCAGCAGCCGGAAACTAGCGGGGAACACGGGGGAGCAGTACTTC.

This chain joins TRBV29-1 and TRBJ2-7, with 8 nucleotides matching TRBD1. This CDR3 has 14 residues. Germline values: CDR1 SQVTM, CDR2 ANQGSEA. Trimming cost V 5 bases and J 6 bases; bases outside gene matches: 12. The CDR3 reads CSVLNPRGLGEQYF. CDR3 nucleotides: TGCAGCGTTCTCAACCCCAGGGGGCTGGGCGAGCAGTACTTC.

The V and J genes are TRBV2 and TRBJ1-2; D remains ambiguous. The germline CDR1 and CDR2 sequences are SNHLY and FYNNEI. The CDR3 spans 12 residues. V shed 3 bases and J shed 6 bases, with 8 bases lying between them. CDR3 protein: CASSDPRHGYTF. The CDR3 nucleotides are TGTGCCAGCAGTGACCCTAGGCATGGCTACACCTTC. Complete variable domain (other parts from reference TRBV2 and TRBJ1-2): EPEVTQTPSHQVTQMGQEVILRCVPISNHLYFYWYRQILGQKVEFLVSFYNNEISEKSEIFDDQFSVERPDGSNFTLKIRSTKLEDSAMYFCASSDPRHGYTFGSGTRLTVV.

The gene calls are TRBV3-1 (or the pseudogene TRBV3-2) and TRBJ2-1, with TRBD2 matching over 8 bases. The length of the CDR3 is 13 residues. V shed 7 bases and J 5 bases; nucleotides not matched to a gene: 4. Germline V gives CDR1 LGHDT, CDR2 YNNKEL (reference sequence). The CDR3 DNA is TGTGCCAGCACAGCGGGGGCGAACAATGAGCAGTTCTTC. The encoded protein is CASTAGANNEQFF.

The chain couples TRBV28 to TRBJ1-2, with TRBD1 matching 10 bases. The length of the CDR3 is 14 residues. The V segment lost 6 bases and the J segment 9 bases; nucleotides outside the gene matches: 10. CDR1 MDHEN and CDR2 SYDVKM come from the germline V gene. The CDR3 protein is CASSPGTGALSYTF. In nucleotides, the CDR3 is TGTGCCAGCAGCCCCGGGACAGGGGCGTTAAGCTACACCTTC.

The chain recombines TRBV28 with TRBJ1-5; TRBD1 might be the D (6 bases). The CDR3 covers 15 residues. Germline CDR1 MDHEN, CDR2 SYDVKM. V lost 3 bases and J lost 6, with 15 bases in between. Here the CDR3 reads CASSFGRGLGQPQHF. CDR3 DNA: TGTGCCAGCAGTTTTGGCAGGGGCCTGGGTCAGCCCCAGCATTTT.

The sample holds one count of this clone. V and J are TRBV6-1 and TRBJ1-1; D perhaps matches TRBD1 (5 bases). From germline, CDR1 is MNHNS and CDR2 SASEGT. V was trimmed by 3 bases and J by 0 bases, leaving 11 bases between them. CDR3 length: 15 residues. As DNA, the CDR3 is TGTGCCAGCAGTGATTATCGGGGGTTGAACACTGAAGCTTTCTTT. It specifies CASSDYRGLNTEAFF.

The chain combines TRBV5-4 with TRBJ2-3, with 7 bases matching TRBD2. There are 14 residues in the CDR3. Trimming removed 4 bases from V and 2 bases from J; junction bases left unmatched: 4. Germline CDR1 and CDR2: SGHNT and YYREEE (reference sequence). The CDR3 sequence: CASSRSGITDTQYF. The CDR3 bases are TGTGCCAGCAGCCGCAGCGGGATCACAGATACGCAGTATTTT.

The genes are TRBV11-1 and TRBJ2-2; D is possibly TRBD2 (6 bases). This CDR3 region has 14 residues. Germline assignment: CDR1 SGHAT and CDR2 FQDESV (reference sequence). The V gene lost 6 bases and the J gene lost 2 bases, with 10 bases spanning the gap. The CDR3 protein is CASSGGVNTGELFF. DNA for the CDR3: TGTGCCAGCAGTGGCGGGGTTAACACCGGGGAGCTGTTTTTT.

CDR3 in amino acids: CASSQQGGGSSYEQYF. CDR3 DNA: TGTGCCAGCAGCCAACAAGGAGGGGGCAGCTCCTACGAGCAGTACTTC. This chain links TRBV4-2 with TRBJ2-7; TRBD1 might be the D (7 bases). The CDR3 is made up of 16 amino acids. The V end was cut by 2 bases, the J end by 0 bases, with 14 bases between. CDR1 LGHNA and CDR2 YNFKEQ come from the germline V gene.